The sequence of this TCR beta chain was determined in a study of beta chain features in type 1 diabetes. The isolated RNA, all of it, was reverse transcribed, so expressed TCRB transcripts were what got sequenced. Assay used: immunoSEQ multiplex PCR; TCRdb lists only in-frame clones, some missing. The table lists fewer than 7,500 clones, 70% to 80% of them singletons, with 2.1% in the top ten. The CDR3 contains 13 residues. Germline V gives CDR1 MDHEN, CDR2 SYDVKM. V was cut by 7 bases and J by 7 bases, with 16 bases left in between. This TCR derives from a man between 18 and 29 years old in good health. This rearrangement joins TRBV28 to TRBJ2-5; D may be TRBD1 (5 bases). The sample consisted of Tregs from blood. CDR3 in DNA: TGTGCCAGCACCGGACATCCTGTCGGGACCCAGTACTTC. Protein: CASTGHPVGTQYF.